This passage covers 30 T cell receptor beta chains from one sample sequenced in a study of shared clonotypes between healthy human individuals. The assay was immunoSEQ multiplex PCR, and TCRdb's table has in-frame clones only and misses some. Counted here are 2 million to 2.5 million clones, nearly 97% occurring once; the ten biggest clones make up around 0.13%. The sequenced material came from naive CD4+ T cells sorted from blood. Subset here: CD45RA+ positively selected. These receptors all stem from a man aged 18 to 29 in good health.

This clone came up once. The genes are TRBV9 and TRBJ2-4; D call uncertain. V was pared by 3 bases and J by 2 bases, with 9 bases between. Germline loops: CDR1 SGDLS, CDR2 YYNGEE. CDR3 length: 14 residues. The CDR3: CASSASHTKNIQYF. Here the CDR3 DNA reads TGTGCCAGCAGCGCGAGCCACACCAAAAACATTCAGTACTTC.

This chain joins TRBV25-1 and TRBJ1-2, with TRBD1 as a possible D gene (5 bases). Per the germline V gene, CDR1 is MGHDK and CDR2 is SYGVNS. V was trimmed by 4 bases and J by 4 bases, leaving 16 bases between them. The CDR3 has 15 residues. The CDR3 coding sequence is TGTGCCAGCAGTGGGGGGTCACAGGCCCCCTATGGCTACACCTTC. This sequence encodes CASSGGSQAPYGYTF.

This rearrangement joins TRBV7-9 to TRBJ2-5; 12 bases line up with TRBD2. In germline, CDR1 is SEHNR, CDR2 FQNEAQ (reference sequence). V lost 5 bases and J lost 4; bases outside the gene matches: 5. CDR3 size: 15 residues. The CDR3 loop is CASSLLAGGLETQYF. The CDR3 nucleotides read TGTGCCAGCAGCCTACTAGCGGGAGGCCTAGAGACCCAGTACTTC.

Of note for this clone: The same CDR3 arises from other DNA sequences in this sample as well. This CDR3 reads CASSLDGSANYGYTF. CDR3 bases: TGTGCCAGCAGCTTAGACGGCAGCGCTAACTATGGCTACACCTTC. The chain joins TRBV7-2 to TRBJ1-2; D is uncertain. Germline-derived CDR1 and CDR2 are SGHTA and FQGNSA. This CDR3 spans 15 amino acids. Between the trimmed V and J ends, which lost 1 base and 0 bases, there was a span of 9 bases.

The rearrangement joins TRBV10-3 to TRBJ2-7; D is unresolved. From germline, CDR1 is ENHRY and CDR2 SYGVKD. Trimming removed 3 bases from V and 4 bases from J, with 10 bases in between. The CDR3 length is 13 residues. CDR3 protein: CAISENGRYEQYF. CDR3 in DNA: TGTGCCATCAGTGAAAACGGACGGTACGAGCAGTACTTC.

The V gene is TRBV30, the J gene TRBJ1-1; 7 nucleotides match TRBD1. Germline CDR1 and CDR2: GTSNPN and SVGIG (reference sequence). V shed 5 bases, J shed 3 bases, and the junction held 9 bases outside the gene matches. The CDR3 consists of 14 residues. The CDR3 is CAWVTGTKDTEAFF. The DNA of the CDR3 is TGTGCCTGGGTGACAGGGACGAAAGACACTGAAGCTTTCTTT.

The chain uses TRBV5-8 and TRBJ2-3, with 8 nucleotides matching TRBD1. With V trimmed by 5 bases and J by 2 bases, 7 bases remained unmatched. The CDR3 is 15 residues long. Germline V gene sequence: CDR1 SGHTS, CDR2 YDEGEE. The CDR3 spells CASSLRDRFTDTQYF. DNA for the CDR3: TGTGCCAGCAGTCTACGGGACAGGTTCACAGATACGCAGTATTTT.

Concerning this clone itself: The same CDR3 can be traced to other DNA sequences in this sample. The chain is built from TRBV18 and TRBJ1-4; 8 bases match TRBD1. V shed 3 bases, J shed 5 bases, and the junction held 2 bases outside the gene matches. Per germline, CDR1 KGHSH and CDR2 LQKENI. This CDR3 has 14 amino acids. The CDR3 region has the DNA TGTGCCAGCTCACCGGACAGGGCGAATGAAAAACTGTTTTTT. This codes for CASSPDRANEKLFF.

As concerns this clone: Distinct nucleotide sequences in the sample also encode this CDR3. The V and J genes are TRBV7-2 and TRBJ1-1; D gene uncertain. The germline CDR1 and CDR2 sequences are SGHTA and FQGNSA. Between the trimmed V and J ends, which lost 5 bases and 1 base, there was a span of 8 bases. The CDR3 extends over 13 amino acids. The CDR3 DNA follows: TGTGCCAGCAGCCCTGGACGGAACACTGAAGCTTTCTTT. Its translation is CASSPGRNTEAFF.

The gene calls are TRBV4-1 and TRBJ2-5; D possibly uses TRBD1 or TRBD2 (5 bases each). Germline-derived CDR1 and CDR2 are MGHRA and YSYEKL. V was cut by 2 bases and J by 5 bases, with 12 bases left in between. The length of the CDR3 is 14 residues. CDR3 sequence reads: CASSQQQGGETQYF. Written as DNA, the CDR3 is TGCGCCAGCAGCCAACAGCAGGGCGGGGAGACCCAGTACTTC.

The CDR3 spells CASSIGDRGYGYTF. The CDR3 coding sequence is TGTGCCAGTAGTATAGGGGATCGTGGTTATGGCTACACCTTC. The V and J genes are TRBV19 and TRBJ1-2, with unresolved D. There are 14 residues in the CDR3. The germline V gene encodes CDR1 LNHDA and CDR2 SQIVND (reference sequence). V was pared by 1 base and J by 5 bases, with 11 bases between.

The genes are TRBV5-1 and TRBJ1-5; D remains unclear. Trimming removed 2 bases at V and 6 bases at J, with 15 bases between. Germline lookup yields CDR1 SGHRS and CDR2 YFSETQ. CDR3 size: 15 residues. The CDR3 bases are TGCGCCAGCAGCTTAGGTGACTCGTTGGGTCAGCCCCAGCATTTT. Protein sequence: CASSLGDSLGQPQHF.

This chain connects TRBV5-1 to TRBJ2-1; D may match TRBD1 or TRBD2 (5 bases each). This CDR3 spans 15 amino acids. Trimming removed 4 bases at V and 9 bases at J, with 20 bases between. CDR1 and CDR2 from the germline V gene are SGHRS and YFSETQ. The CDR3: CASSSRDPGVGEQFF. The DNA for the CDR3 is TGCGCCAGCAGCAGCCGGGACCCCGGTGTCGGTGAGCAGTTCTTC.

J is TRBJ2-7 and V is TRBV18; D might be TRBD1 or TRBD2, each matching 5 bases. CDR3 length equals 16 residues. Trimming removed 6 bases from V and 5 bases from J, with 23 bases in between. The germline gives CDR1 KGHSH, CDR2 LQKENI. The CDR3 is CASSPPGPAATNEQYF. The CDR3 DNA sequence: TGTGCCAGCTCCCCGCCGGGGCCCGCAGCCACAAACGAGCAGTACTTC.

The chain employs TRBV30 and TRBJ2-3; D possibly corresponds to TRBD1 (6 bases). V lost 3 bases to trimming and J lost 3 bases, with 16 bases between them. Germline V lookup: CDR1 GTSNPN, CDR2 SVGIG (reference sequence). The CDR3 totals 15 residues. The CDR3 bases are TGTGCCTGGAGACAACAGGGATATGGGACAGATACGCAGTATTTT. Translation gives CAWRQQGYGTDTQYF. Complete variable domain (other parts from reference TRBV30 and TRBJ2-3): SQTIHQWPATLVQPVGSPLSLECTVEGTSNPNLYWYRQAAGRGLQLLFYSVGIGQISSEVPQNLSASRPQDRQFILSSKKLLLSDSGFYLCAWRQQGYGTDTQYFGPGTRLTVL.

With respect to this clone: Different DNA sequences within this sample yield the same CDR3. The CDR3, as DNA: TGTGCCATCAGTGAGGGGAACACCGGGGAGCTGTTTTTT. Translated: CAISEGNTGELFF. V gene TRBV10-3 combines with J gene TRBJ2-2; D remains ambiguous. CDR1 is ENHRY, CDR2 SYGVKD, per germline. The CDR3 consists of 13 residues. Trimming left V 2 bases short and J 1 base short, with 2 bases between.

The chain employs TRBV7-3 and TRBJ1-1; no definite D call. This CDR3 has 15 residues. Looked up from germline, CDR1 is SGHTA and CDR2 is FQGTGA. V gave up 2 bases and J gave up 1 base, with 11 bases separating them. In nucleotides, the CDR3 is TGTGCCAGCAGCTTAGAGGCAGGTCCGAACACTGAAGCTTTCTTT. Translating it yields CASSLEAGPNTEAFF.

V is TRBV2 and J is TRBJ1-5, with D possibly TRBD1 on 5 matching bases. The CDR3 length is 14 residues. Trimming shortened V by 2 bases and J by 7 bases, and 12 bases separated the two germline ends. Germline V lookup: CDR1 SNHLY, CDR2 FYNNEI. CDR3 sequence reads: CASSEQVGDQPQHF. In DNA, the CDR3 is TGTGCCAGCAGTGAACAGGTCGGGGACCAGCCCCAGCATTTT.

This chain connects TRBV7-9 to TRBJ2-7, with TRBD1 matching 9 bases. CDR1 and CDR2 from the germline V gene are SEHNR and FQNEAQ (reference sequence). Germline trimming cut 5 bases from V and 4 bases from J; bases unmatched to any gene: 12. This CDR3 comprises 16 residues. CDR3 sequence: CASSQTAGTGHYEQYF. The CDR3 DNA is TGTGCCAGCAGCCAAACTGCCGGGACAGGGCATTACGAGCAGTACTTC.

The rearrangement joins TRBV2 to TRBJ2-5; TRBD2 agrees at 10 bases. This CDR3 is built from 16 residues. Germline-derived CDR1 and CDR2 are SNHLY and FYNNEI. Trimming took 2 bases from V and 5 from J; bases not matched to a gene: 8. The CDR3 is CASSERTSGMGETQYF. The CDR3 nucleotides are TGTGCCAGCAGTGAAAGAACTAGCGGGATGGGGGAGACCCAGTACTTC.

This clone was detected only once. The chain recombines TRBV6-1 with TRBJ1-1; D ambiguous. The CDR3 contains 13 residues. Trimming left V 7 bases short and J 5 bases short, with 14 bases between. Germline loops: CDR1 MNHNS, CDR2 SASEGT. DNA of the CDR3: TGTGCCAGCACTGTGGCGGTGGCGACTGAAGCTTTCTTT. This codes for CASTVAVATEAFF.

This clone occurred once. V is TRBV6-5 and J is TRBJ2-7, with 11 bases identical to TRBD1. Germline V gene data show CDR1 as MNHEY and CDR2 as SVGAGI. V lost 5 bases, J lost 5 bases, and 5 bases stayed unmatched. The CDR3 contains 14 residues. Here the CDR3 reads CASSRSDRGHEQYF. The CDR3 nucleotides read TGTGCCAGCAGTCGCTCGGACAGGGGGCACGAGCAGTACTTC.

The V and J genes are TRBV7-2 and TRBJ2-7; 16 nucleotides align to TRBD2. The germline CDR1 and CDR2 sequences are SGHTA and FQGNSA. The CDR3 sequence is 19 residues long. V was clipped by 1 base and J by 3 bases; unmatched bases: 9. The CDR3 loop reads CASSLGGTSGRAINYEQYF. The DNA for the CDR3 is TGTGCCAGCAGCTTAGGAGGGACTAGCGGGAGGGCCATAAACTACGAGCAGTACTTC.

The rearrangement joins TRBV7-9 to TRBJ2-4; D is ambiguous. From germline, CDR1 is SEHNR and CDR2 FQNEAQ (reference sequence). The V end was cut by 5 bases, the J end by 1 base, with 18 bases between. The CDR3 is 17 amino acids. The CDR3, as DNA: TGTGCCAGCAGCCCACCGGACGGGCCTATGGCCAAAAACATTCAGTACTTC. Amino acid sequence: CASSPPDGPMAKNIQYF.

The chain links TRBV5-4 to TRBJ2-1, with 15 bases fitting TRBD2. The V gene end was trimmed by 6 bases and the J gene end by 6 bases; junction bases not matched to a gene: 13. CDR3 size: 18 residues. Germline-derived CDR1 and CDR2 are SGHNT and YYREEE (reference sequence). The CDR3 sequence is CASIPAGTSGGPGNEQFF. The CDR3, as DNA: TGTGCCAGCATCCCCGCAGGGACTAGCGGGGGGCCGGGCAATGAGCAGTTCTTC.

This chain joins TRBV28 and TRBJ2-1; D not resolved. The CDR3 has 12 amino acids. Germline V lookup: CDR1 MDHEN, CDR2 SYDVKM. The V and J ends lost 6 bases and 9 bases respectively, with 12 bases between them. CDR3 DNA sequence: TGTGCCAGCAGCCATGGGTCTGCTGAGCAGTTCTTC. Its protein is CASSHGSAEQFF.

The V call is TRBV5-4, the J call TRBJ2-3, with 10 bases aligning to TRBD2. The germline CDR1 and CDR2 sequences are SGHNT and YYREEE (reference sequence). V was clipped by 0 bases and J by 2 bases; unmatched bases: 3. The CDR3 has 16 residues. The CDR3: CASSLEREGLTDTQYF. The CDR3 region has the DNA TGTGCCAGCAGCTTGGAGCGGGAGGGCCTCACAGATACGCAGTATTTT.

V is TRBV6-1 and J is TRBJ2-7; 8 bases align to TRBD2. The V and J ends lost 3 bases and 0 bases, in that order; junction bases with no gene match: 7. This CDR3 has 16 amino acids. Germline lookup yields CDR1 MNHNS and CDR2 SASEGT. CDR3 nucleotides: TGTGCCAGCAGTGACGCCGGGACTAGGAGCTCCTACGAGCAGTACTTC. As protein: CASSDAGTRSSYEQYF.

This sequence joins TRBV30 and TRBJ2-2; maybe TRBD1 (5 bases). CDR3 length equals 13 residues. V gave up 3 bases and J gave up 5 bases, with 10 bases separating them. Germline assignment: CDR1 GTSNPN and CDR2 SVGIG (reference sequence). CDR3 nucleotides: TGTGCCTGGAGACAGCAGGGAACCGGGGAGCTGTTTTTT. Amino acids: CAWRQQGTGELFF.

The rearrangement uses TRBV7-9 and TRBJ2-7, with 9 bases aligning to TRBD1. The CDR3 has 15 residues. J lost 5 bases, V lost 5 bases, and 10 bases had no gene match. The V gene's germline CDR1 is SEHNR and CDR2 FQNEAQ (reference sequence). The CDR3 spells CASSPYGTGTNEQYF. The CDR3 DNA sequence: TGTGCCAGCAGCCCATACGGGACAGGGACTAACGAGCAGTACTTC.